This TCR beta chain emerged from a study of T cell repertoires in cytomegalovirus infection. Findings and caveats of the study: Frequencies of public TCR beta families were cumulated, and this identified carriers of CMV plus the relevant HLA. CMV-specific TCR beta clonotypes restricted by HLA-C dominated the ex vivo response.

Notes on this clonotype: Its antigen remains unknown.

TCRdb ran MiXCR on the reads and lists one entry per CDR3 protein. This table has approximately 70,000 distinct CDR3 sequences, roughly 20% appearing once. Sequences were obtained from PBMCs, sequenced either directly or after in vitro stimulation (not recorded which). The sequence derives from a human donor in good health (CMV status not recorded). Some clones in this sample may be carry-over from other donors' samples.

CDR3: CSARGWGTGTEAFF. The CDR3 nucleotides read TGCAGTGCTAGAGGCTGGGGGACAGGGACTGAAGCTTTCTTT. The V call is TRBV20-1, the J call TRBJ1-1; TRBD1 matches 9 bases. The trim removed 1 base at V and 5 bases at J, leaving 5 bases unmatched. The CDR3 is made up of 14 amino acids. Germline V CDR1 and CDR2: DFQATT, SNEGSKA (reference sequence).